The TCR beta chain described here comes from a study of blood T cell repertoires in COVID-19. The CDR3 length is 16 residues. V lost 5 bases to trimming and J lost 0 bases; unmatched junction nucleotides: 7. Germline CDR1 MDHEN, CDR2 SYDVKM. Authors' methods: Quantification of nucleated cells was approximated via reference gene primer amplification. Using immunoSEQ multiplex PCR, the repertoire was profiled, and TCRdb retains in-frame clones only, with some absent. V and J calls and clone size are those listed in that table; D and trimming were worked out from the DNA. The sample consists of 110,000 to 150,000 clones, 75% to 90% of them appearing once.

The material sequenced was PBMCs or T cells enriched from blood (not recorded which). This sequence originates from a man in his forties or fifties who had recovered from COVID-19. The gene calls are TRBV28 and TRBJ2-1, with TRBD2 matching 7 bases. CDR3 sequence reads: CASSETSRGSYNEQFF. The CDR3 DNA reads TGTGCCAGCAGTGAGACTAGCAGAGGCTCCTACAATGAGCAGTTCTTC. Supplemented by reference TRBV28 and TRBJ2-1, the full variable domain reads DVKVTQSSRYLVKRTGEKVFLECVQDMDHENMFWYRQDPGLGLRLIYFSYDVKMKEKGDIPEGYSVSREKKERFSLILESASTNQTSMYLCASSETSRGSYNEQFFGPGTRLTVL.